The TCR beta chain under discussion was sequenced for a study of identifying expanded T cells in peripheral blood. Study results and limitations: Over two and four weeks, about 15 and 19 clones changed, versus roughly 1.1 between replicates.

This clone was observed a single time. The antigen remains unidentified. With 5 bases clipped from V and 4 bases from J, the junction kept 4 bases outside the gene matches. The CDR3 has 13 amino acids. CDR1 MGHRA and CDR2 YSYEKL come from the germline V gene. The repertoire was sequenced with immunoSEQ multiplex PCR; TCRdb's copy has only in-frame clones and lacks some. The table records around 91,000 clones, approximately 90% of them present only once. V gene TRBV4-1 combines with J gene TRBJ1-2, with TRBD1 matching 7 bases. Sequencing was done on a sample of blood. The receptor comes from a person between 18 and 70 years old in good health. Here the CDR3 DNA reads TGCGCCAGCAGCGACAGGGACCTCTATGGCTACACCTTC. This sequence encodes CASSDRDLYGYTF.